The 6 T cell receptor beta chains presented below share a single source sample, sequenced in a study of shared clonotypes between healthy human individuals. This table comes from immunoSEQ multiplex PCR, and its TCRdb copy is limited to in-frame clones, with some not included. The repertoire consists of about 610,000 clones, with more than 95% occurring once and the leading ten covering approximately 0.057%. The sequenced sample consisted of naive CD4+ T cells sorted from blood. Sample subset: CD45RA+ positively selected. Receptors originate from a woman between 25 and 40 years old in good health.

This chain uses TRBV27 with TRBJ2-7, with 7 bases lining up with TRBD2. This CDR3 is 13 amino acids long. CDR1 MNHEY and CDR2 SMNVEV come from the germline V gene (reference sequence). Germline trimming cut 9 bases from V and 6 bases from J; bases unmatched to any gene: 11. The CDR3 reads CARATSLRLEQYF. CDR3 coding DNA: TGTGCCAGGGCGACTAGCTTACGTCTCGAGCAGTACTTC.

V and J are TRBV6-1 and TRBJ1-1; no firm D call. This CDR3 contains 14 residues. V lost 2 bases and J 5 bases, leaving 12 bases between the germline ends. Germline values: CDR1 MNHNS, CDR2 SASEGT. The CDR3 coding sequence is TGTGCCAGCAGTGAACGGAGGAATCGTACTGAAGCTTTCTTT. It specifies CASSERRNRTEAFF.

The chain has TRBV7-7 and TRBJ2-2, with 8 nucleotides matching TRBD2. With 0 bases clipped from V and 1 base from J, the junction kept 4 bases outside the gene matches. The V gene's germline CDR1 is SSHAT and CDR2 FNYEAQ (reference sequence). The CDR3 covers 17 residues. CDR3: CASSLAVAGGNTGELFF. In DNA form, the CDR3 reads TGTGCCAGCAGCTTAGCGGTTGCGGGAGGGAACACCGGGGAGCTGTTTTTT.

This chain uses TRBV4-1 with TRBJ2-2, with a weak D call TRBD1 (5 bases). Germline V gives CDR1 MGHRA, CDR2 YSYEKL. This CDR3 is 16 amino acids long. Trimming left V 2 bases short and J 0 bases short, with 10 bases between. CDR3 nucleotide sequence: TGCGCCAGCAGCCAACCGCGACAGACGAACACCGGGGAGCTGTTTTTT. As protein: CASSQPRQTNTGELFF.

The rearrangement uses TRBV25-1 and TRBJ2-5, with 9 nucleotides matching TRBD2. The J call may be incorrect, as the DNA end agrees better with TRBJ2-7. Germline values: CDR1 MGHDK, CDR2 SYGVNS. This CDR3 has 13 residues. CDR3: CASSRSGSYEQYF. The CDR3 DNA reads as TGTGCCAGCAGTCGTAGCGGGAGCTACGAGCAGTACTTC.

The chain links TRBV27 to TRBJ2-2, with 9 bases lining up with TRBD1. The CDR3 is made up of 16 amino acids. Germline V CDR1 and CDR2: MNHEY, SMNVEV (reference sequence). V lost 1 base to trimming and J lost 5 bases; unmatched junction nucleotides: 5. The CDR3 sequence: CASSLYRGRRTGELFF. For the CDR3, the DNA is TGTGCCAGCAGTTTATACAGGGGGCGTCGAACCGGGGAGCTGTTTTTT.